A selection of T cell receptor beta chains follows, all from one sample in a study of blood T cell repertoires in COVID-19. Produced via immunoSEQ multiplex PCR; TCRdb's table is partial and in-frame only. The table shows roughly 320,000 clones, with more than 85% occurring only once. The sequencing input was PBMCs or T cells enriched from blood (not recorded which). These receptors came from a woman aged 25 to 45 who had been exposed to COVID-19. Both conserved end residues are trimmed from each CDR3.

v_call: TRBV27
cdr3_aa: ASSTHPGQGSSEAF

v_call: TRBV5-1
cdr3_aa: ASSRGQGGEKLF

v_call: TRBV19
cdr3_aa: ASTTSPQETQY

v_call: TRBV4-1
cdr3_aa: ASSQSIIAYEQY

v_call: TRBV6-5
cdr3_aa: ASSYNRDPGNTIY

v_call: TRBV27
cdr3_aa: ASSLSDPGQGYGYT

v_call: TRBV7-9
cdr3_aa: ASSLGVAGHYNEQF

v_call: TRBV5-1
cdr3_aa: ASSPDRAETQY

v_call: TRBV10-3
cdr3_aa: AISESGHGNYGYT

v_call: TRBV13
cdr3_aa: ASSFGHTDEQF

v_call: TRBV7-2
cdr3_aa: ASSPDRALYGYT

v_call: TRBV9
cdr3_aa: ASSVLGDLSGNTIY

v_call: TRBV19
cdr3_aa: ASSPSGGRNQPQH

v_call: TRBV9
cdr3_aa: ASSVGVAGGLETQY

v_call: TRBV29-1
cdr3_aa: SVLTGGGEKLF

v_call: TRBV5-8
cdr3_aa: ASSLGITGRGGYT